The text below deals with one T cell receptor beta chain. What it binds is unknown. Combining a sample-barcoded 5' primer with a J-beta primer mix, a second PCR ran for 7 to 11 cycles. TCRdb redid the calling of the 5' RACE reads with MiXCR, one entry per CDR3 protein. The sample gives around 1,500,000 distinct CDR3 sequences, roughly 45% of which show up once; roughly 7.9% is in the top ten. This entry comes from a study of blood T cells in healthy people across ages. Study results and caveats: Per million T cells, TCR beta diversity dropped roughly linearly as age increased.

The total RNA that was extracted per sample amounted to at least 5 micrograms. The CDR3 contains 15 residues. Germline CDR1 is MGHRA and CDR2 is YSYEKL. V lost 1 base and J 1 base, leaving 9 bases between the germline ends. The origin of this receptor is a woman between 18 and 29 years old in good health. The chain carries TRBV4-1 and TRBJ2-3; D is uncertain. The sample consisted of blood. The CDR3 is CASSQVLIGTDTQYF. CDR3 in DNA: TGCGCCAGCAGCCAAGTACTAATCGGCACAGATACGCAGTATTTT.